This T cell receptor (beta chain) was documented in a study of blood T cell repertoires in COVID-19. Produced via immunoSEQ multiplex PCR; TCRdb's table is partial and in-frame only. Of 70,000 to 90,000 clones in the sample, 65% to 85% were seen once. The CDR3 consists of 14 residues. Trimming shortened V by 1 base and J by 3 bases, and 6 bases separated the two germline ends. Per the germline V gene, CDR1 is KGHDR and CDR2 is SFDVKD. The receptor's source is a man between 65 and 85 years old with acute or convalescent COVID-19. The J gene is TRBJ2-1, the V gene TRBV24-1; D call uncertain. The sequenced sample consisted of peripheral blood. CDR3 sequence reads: CATSDFGLYNEQFF. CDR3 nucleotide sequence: TGTGCCACCAGTGATTTTGGGCTCTACAATGAGCAGTTCTTC.